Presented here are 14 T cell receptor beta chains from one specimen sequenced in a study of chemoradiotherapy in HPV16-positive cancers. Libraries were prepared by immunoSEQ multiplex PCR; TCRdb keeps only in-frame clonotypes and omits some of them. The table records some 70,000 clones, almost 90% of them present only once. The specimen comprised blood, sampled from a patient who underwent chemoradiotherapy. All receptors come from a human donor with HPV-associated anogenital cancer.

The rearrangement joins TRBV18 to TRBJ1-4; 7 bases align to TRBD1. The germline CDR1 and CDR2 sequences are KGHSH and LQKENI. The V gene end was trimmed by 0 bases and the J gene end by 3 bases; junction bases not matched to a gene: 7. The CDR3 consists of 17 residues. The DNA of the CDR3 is TGTGCCAGCTCACCACCGTATCTCGGGACAGCTAATGAAAAACTGTTTTTT. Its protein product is CASSPPYLGTANEKLFF.

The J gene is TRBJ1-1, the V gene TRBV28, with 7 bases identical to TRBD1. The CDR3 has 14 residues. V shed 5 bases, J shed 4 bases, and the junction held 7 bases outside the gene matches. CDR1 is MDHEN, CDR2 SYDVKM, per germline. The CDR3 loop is CASSAPGQTTEAFF. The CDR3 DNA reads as TGTGCCAGCAGTGCTCCGGGACAGACCACTGAAGCTTTCTTT.

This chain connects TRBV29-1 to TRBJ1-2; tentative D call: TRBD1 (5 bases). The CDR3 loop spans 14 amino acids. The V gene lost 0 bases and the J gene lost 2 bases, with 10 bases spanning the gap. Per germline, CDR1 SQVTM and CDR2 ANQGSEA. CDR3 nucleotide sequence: TGCAGCGTTGAAGAGGGTGCAGGGAACTATGGCTACACCTTC. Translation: CSVEEGAGNYGYTF.

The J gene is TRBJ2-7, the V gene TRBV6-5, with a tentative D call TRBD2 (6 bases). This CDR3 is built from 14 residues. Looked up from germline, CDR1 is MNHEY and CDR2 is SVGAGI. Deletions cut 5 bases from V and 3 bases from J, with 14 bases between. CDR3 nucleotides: TGTGCCAGCAGTGAATTCGGGGGAAACTACGAGCAGTACTTC. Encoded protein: CASSEFGGNYEQYF.

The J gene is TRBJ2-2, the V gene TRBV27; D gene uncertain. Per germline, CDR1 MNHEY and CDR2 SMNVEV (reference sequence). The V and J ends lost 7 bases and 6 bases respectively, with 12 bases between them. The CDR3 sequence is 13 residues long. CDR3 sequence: CASTSSLPGELFF. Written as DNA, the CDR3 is TGTGCCAGCACCTCTTCGTTGCCCGGGGAGCTGTTTTTT.

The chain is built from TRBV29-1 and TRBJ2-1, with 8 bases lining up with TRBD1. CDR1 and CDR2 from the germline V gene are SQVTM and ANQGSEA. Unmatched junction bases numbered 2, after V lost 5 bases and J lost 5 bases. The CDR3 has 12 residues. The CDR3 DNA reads TGCAGCGTTACAGGGGGAGACAATGAGCAGTTCTTC. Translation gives CSVTGGDNEQFF.

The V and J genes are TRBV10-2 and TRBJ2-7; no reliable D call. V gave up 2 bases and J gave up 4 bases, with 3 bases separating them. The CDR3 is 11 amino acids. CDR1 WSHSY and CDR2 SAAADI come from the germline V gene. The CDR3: CASSEGYEQYF. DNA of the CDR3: TGCGCCAGCAGTGAGGGATACGAGCAGTACTTC.

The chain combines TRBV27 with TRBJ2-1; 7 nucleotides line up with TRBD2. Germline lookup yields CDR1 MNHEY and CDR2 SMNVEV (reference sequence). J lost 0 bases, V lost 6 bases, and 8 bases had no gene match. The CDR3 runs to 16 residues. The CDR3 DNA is TGTGCCAGCAGCTGGGGGGGTCTGAGCTCCTACAATGAGCAGTTCTTC. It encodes CASSWGGLSSYNEQFF.

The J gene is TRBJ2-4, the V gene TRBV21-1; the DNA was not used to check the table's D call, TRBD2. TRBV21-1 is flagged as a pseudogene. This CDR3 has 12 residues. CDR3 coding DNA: TGTGCCAGCACTACTAGCGGTCACTCCGGGGACTTC. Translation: CASTTSGHSGDF.

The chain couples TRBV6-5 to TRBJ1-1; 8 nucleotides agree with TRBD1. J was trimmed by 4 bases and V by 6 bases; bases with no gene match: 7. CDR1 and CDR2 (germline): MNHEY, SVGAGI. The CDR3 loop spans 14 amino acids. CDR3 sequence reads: CASSGRTGLTEAFF. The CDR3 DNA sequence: TGTGCCAGCAGCGGTCGGACAGGGCTCACTGAAGCTTTCTTT.

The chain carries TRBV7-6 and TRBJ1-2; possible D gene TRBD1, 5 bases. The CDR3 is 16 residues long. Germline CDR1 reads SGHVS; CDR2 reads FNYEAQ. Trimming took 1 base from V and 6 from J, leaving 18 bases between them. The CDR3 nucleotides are TGTGCCAGCAGCTTAGAGTCGGGGGTGACATCCGATGGCTACACCTTC. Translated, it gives CASSLESGVTSDGYTF.

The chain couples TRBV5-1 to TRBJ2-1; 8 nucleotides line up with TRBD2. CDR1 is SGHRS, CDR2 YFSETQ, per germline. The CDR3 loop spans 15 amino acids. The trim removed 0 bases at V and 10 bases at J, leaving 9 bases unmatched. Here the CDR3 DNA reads TGCGCCAGCAGCTTGGTTGTGACTAGCGCTACCGAGCAGTTCTTC. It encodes CASSLVVTSATEQFF.

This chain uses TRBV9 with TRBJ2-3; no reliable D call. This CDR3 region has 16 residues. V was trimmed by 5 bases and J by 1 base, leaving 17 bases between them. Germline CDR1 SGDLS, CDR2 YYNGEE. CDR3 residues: CASSPLVVLGTDTQYF. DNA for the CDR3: TGTGCCAGCAGTCCTTTAGTAGTGTTGGGCACAGATACGCAGTATTTT.

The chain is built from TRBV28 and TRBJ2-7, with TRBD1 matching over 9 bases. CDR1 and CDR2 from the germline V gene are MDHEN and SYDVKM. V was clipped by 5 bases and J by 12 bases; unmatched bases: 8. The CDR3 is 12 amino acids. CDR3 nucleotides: TGTGCCAGCAGTCCATCGACAGGGGGTCTGTACTTC. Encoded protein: CASSPSTGGLYF.